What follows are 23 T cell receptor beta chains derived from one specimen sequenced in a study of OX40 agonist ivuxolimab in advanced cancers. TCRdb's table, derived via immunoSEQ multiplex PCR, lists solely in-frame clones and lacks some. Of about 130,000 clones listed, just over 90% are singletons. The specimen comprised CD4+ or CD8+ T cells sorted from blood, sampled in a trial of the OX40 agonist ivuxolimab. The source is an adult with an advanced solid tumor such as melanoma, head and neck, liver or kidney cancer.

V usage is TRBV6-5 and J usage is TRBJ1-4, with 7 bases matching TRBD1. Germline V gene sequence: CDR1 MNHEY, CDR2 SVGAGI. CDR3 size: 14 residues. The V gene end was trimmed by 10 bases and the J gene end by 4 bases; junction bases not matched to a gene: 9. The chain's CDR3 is CATRGRVVNEKLFF. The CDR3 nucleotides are TGTGCCACCAGGGGGAGAGTGGTTAATGAAAAACTGTTTTTT.

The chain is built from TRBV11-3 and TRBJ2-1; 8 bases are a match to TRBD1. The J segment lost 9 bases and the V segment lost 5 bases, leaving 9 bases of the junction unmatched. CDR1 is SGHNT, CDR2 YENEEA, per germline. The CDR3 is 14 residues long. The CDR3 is CASSPTPTGGEQFF. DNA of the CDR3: TGTGCCAGCAGCCCTACCCCTACAGGGGGTGAGCAGTTCTTC. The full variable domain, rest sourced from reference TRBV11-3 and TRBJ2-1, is EAGVVQSPRYKIIEKKQPVAFWCNPISGHNTLYWYLQNLGQGPELLIRYENEEAVDDSQLPKDRFSAERLKGVDSTLKIQPAELGDSAVYLCASSPTPTGGEQFFGPGTRLTVL.

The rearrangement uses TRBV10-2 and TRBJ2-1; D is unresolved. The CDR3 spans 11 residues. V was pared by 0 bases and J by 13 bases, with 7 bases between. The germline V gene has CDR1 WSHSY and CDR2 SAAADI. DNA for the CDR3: TGCGCCAGCAGTGAGTCGGACCCACAGTTCTTC. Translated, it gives CASSESDPQFF.

The CDR3 nucleotides are TGTGCCAGTAGTAGACGGCCCTCCAGCGGGGTAAAAAACATTCAGTACTTC. Translating it yields CASSRRPSSGVKNIQYF. V gene TRBV19 combines with J gene TRBJ2-4; the match to TRBD2 covers 7 bases. From germline, CDR1 is LNHDA and CDR2 SQIVND (reference sequence). V was clipped by 4 bases and J by 4 bases; unmatched bases: 13. The CDR3 is 17 residues long.

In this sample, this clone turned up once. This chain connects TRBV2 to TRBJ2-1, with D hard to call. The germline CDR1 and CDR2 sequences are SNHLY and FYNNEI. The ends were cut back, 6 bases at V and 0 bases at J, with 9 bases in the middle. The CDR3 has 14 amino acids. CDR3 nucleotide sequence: TGTGCCAGCAGACTCTCGAGCTCCTACAATGAGCAGTTCTTC. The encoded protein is CASRLSSSYNEQFF.

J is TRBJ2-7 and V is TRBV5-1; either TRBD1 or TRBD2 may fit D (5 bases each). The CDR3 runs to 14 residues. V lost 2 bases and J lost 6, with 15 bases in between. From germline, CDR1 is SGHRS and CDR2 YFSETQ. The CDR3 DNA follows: TGCGCCAGCAGCTTTCAGTTGGGGGTCCCCGAGCAGTACTTC. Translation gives CASSFQLGVPEQYF.

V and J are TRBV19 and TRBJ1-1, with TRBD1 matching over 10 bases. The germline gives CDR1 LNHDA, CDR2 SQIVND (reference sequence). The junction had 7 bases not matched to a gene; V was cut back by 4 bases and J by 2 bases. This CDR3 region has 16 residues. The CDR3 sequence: CASSTRGDRGNTEAFF. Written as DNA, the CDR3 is TGTGCCAGTAGTACGCGGGGGGACAGGGGAAACACTGAAGCTTTCTTT.

The chain's CDR3 is CASSRTDYGYTF. The DNA for the CDR3 is TGTGCCAGCAGTCGGACGGATTATGGCTACACCTTC. The chain links TRBV28 to TRBJ1-2; D remains ambiguous. Germline V gene data show CDR1 as MDHEN and CDR2 as SYDVKM. This CDR3 comprises 12 residues. Trimming removed 5 bases from V and 5 bases from J, with 9 bases in between.

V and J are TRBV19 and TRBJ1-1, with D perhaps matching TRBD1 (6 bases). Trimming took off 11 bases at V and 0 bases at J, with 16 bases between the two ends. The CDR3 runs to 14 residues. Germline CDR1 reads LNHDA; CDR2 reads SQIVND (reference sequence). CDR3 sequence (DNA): TGTGCCGCCAGGGGTGAAGCCTTGAACACTGAAGCTTTCTTT. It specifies CAARGEALNTEAFF.

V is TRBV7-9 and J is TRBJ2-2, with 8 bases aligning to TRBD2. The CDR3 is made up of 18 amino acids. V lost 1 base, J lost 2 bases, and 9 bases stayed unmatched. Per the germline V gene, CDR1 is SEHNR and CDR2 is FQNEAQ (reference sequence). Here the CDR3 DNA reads TGTGCCAGCAGCTTAGAACCGAGACTAGCGAATAACACCGGGGAGCTGTTTTTT. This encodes CASSLEPRLANNTGELFF.

CDR3 sequence reads: CASSWAEGSYNEQFF. In DNA form, the CDR3 reads TGTGCCAGCAGCTGGGCCGAGGGATCCTACAATGAGCAGTTCTTC. The chain is built from TRBV11-2 and TRBJ2-1; perhaps TRBD2 as D (5 bases). In germline, CDR1 is SGHAT, CDR2 FQNNGV. V gave up 4 bases and J gave up 1 base, with 11 bases separating them. The CDR3 length is 15 residues.

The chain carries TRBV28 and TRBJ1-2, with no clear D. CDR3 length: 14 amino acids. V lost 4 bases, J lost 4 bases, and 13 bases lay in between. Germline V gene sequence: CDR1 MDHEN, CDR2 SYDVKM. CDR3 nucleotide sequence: TGTGCCAGCAGTTACGGACGGAACCCCTATGGCTACACCTTC. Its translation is CASSYGRNPYGYTF.

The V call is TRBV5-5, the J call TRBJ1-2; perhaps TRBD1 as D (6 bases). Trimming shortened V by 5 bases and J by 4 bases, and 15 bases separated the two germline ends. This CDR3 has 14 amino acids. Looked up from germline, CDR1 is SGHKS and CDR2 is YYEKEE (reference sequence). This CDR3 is CASSYRQDPYGYTF. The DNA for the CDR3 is TGTGCCAGCAGTTACCGACAGGACCCCTATGGCTACACCTTC.

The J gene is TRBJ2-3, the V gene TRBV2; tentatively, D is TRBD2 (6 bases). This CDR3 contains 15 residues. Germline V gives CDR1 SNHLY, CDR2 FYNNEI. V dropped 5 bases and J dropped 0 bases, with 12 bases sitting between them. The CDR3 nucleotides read TGTGCCAGCAGTCTGGTAAGCGGGAGCACAGATACGCAGTATTTT. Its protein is CASSLVSGSTDTQYF.

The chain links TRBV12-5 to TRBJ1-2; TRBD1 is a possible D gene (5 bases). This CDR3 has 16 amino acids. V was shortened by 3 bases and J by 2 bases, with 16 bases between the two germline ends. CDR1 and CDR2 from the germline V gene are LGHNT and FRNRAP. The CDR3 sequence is CASGFWGGVGNYGYTF. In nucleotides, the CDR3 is TGTGCTAGTGGTTTCTGGGGCGGGGTGGGGAACTATGGCTACACCTTC.

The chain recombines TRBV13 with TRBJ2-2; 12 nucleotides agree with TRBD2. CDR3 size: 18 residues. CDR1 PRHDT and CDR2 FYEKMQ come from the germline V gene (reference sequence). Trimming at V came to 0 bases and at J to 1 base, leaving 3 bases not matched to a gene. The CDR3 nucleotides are TGTGCCAGCAGCTTAGGCCTACTAGCGGGAGGGAACACCGGGGAGCTGTTTTTT. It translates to CASSLGLLAGGNTGELFF.

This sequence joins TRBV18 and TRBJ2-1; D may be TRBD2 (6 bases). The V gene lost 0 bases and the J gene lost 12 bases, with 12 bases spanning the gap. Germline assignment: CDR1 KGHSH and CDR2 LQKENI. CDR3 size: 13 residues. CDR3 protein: CASSPPEGGWQFF. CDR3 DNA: TGTGCCAGCTCACCACCGGAGGGCGGTTGGCAGTTCTTC.

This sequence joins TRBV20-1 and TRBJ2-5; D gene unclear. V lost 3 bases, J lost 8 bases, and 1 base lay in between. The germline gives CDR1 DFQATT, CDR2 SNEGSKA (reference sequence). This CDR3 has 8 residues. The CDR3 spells CSASTQYF. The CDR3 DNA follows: TGCAGTGCTAGTACCCAGTACTTC.

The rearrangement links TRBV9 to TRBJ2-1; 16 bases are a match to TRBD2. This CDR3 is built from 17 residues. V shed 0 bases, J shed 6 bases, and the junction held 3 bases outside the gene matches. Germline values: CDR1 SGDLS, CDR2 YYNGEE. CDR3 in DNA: TGTGCCAGCAGCGTAGTGGGACTAGCGGGAGGGGGCAATGAGCAGTTCTTC. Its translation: CASSVVGLAGGGNEQFF. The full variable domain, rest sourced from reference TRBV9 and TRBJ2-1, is DSGVTQTPKHLITATGQRVTLRCSPRSGDLSVYWYQQSLDQGLQFLIQYYNGEERAKGNILERFSAQQFPDLHSELNLSSLELGDSALYFCASSVVGLAGGGNEQFFGPGTRLTVL.

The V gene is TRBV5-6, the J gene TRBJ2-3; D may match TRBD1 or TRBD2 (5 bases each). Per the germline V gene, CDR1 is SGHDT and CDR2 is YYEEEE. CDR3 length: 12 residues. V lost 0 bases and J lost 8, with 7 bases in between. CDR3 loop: CASSLAGATQYF. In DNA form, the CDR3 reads TGTGCCAGCAGCTTGGCCGGGGCTACGCAGTATTTT.

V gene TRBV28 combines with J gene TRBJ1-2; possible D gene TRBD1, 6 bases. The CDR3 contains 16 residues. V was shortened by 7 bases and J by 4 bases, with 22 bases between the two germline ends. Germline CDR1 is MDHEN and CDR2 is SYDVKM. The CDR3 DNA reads TGTGCCAGCAACCCTCTTGGGACACCTGTTGCCTATGGCTACACCTTC. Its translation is CASNPLGTPVAYGYTF.

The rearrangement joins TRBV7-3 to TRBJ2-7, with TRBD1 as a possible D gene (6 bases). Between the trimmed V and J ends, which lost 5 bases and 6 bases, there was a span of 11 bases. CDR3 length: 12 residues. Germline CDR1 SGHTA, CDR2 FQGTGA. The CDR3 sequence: CASSARGGEQYF. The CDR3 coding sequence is TGTGCCAGCAGCGCCAGGGGCGGCGAGCAGTACTTC.

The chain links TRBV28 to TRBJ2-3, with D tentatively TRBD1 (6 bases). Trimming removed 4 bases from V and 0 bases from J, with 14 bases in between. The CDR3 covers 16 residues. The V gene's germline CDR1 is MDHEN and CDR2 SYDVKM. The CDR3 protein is CASSSRTDSSTDTQYF. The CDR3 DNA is TGTGCCAGCAGTTCTCGGACAGACAGCAGCACAGATACGCAGTATTTT.